The 28 T cell receptor beta chains in this list originate from one sample, sequenced in a study of OX40 agonist ivuxolimab in advanced cancers. Sequencing was performed with immunoSEQ multiplex PCR; in TCRdb, only in-frame clones are kept and a portion is missing. The sample carries 35,000 to 55,000 clones, approximately 90% recorded once. The starting material was CD4+ or CD8+ T cells sorted from blood, obtained in a trial of the OX40 agonist ivuxolimab. These receptors were obtained from an adult with an advanced solid tumor such as melanoma, head and neck, liver or kidney cancer.

The rearrangement joins TRBV28 to TRBJ2-3; TRBD2 matches at 11 bases. V trimming: 1 base; J trimming: 0 bases; junction bases outside the gene matches: 9. Looked up from germline, CDR1 is MDHEN and CDR2 is SYDVKM. CDR3 length: 19 residues. The CDR3 region has the DNA TGTGCCAGCAGTTTATTTGGGACTAGCGGCCTCCCTAGCACAGATACGCAGTATTTT. It codes for CASSLFGTSGLPSTDTQYF.

The chain joins TRBV7-9 to TRBJ2-3, with D uncertain. With 2 bases removed from V and 2 bases from J, the gap between germline ends came to 8 bases. CDR3 length: 14 residues. Per the germline V gene, CDR1 is SEHNR and CDR2 is FQNEAQ (reference sequence). The CDR3 sequence: CASSLSVSTDTQYF. The CDR3 coding sequence is TGTGCCAGCAGCTTATCCGTTTCCACAGATACGCAGTATTTT.

The rearrangement uses TRBV6-1 and TRBJ1-2; 9 bases are shared with TRBD1. The CDR3 sequence is 16 residues long. Trimming removed 0 bases from V and 5 bases from J; junction bases left unmatched: 7. Germline loops: CDR1 MNHNS, CDR2 SASEGT. CDR3 sequence: CASSEAGSGTGYGYTF. The CDR3 nucleotides are TGTGCCAGCAGTGAAGCGGGCTCCGGGACAGGGTATGGCTACACCTTC.

The CDR3 DNA is TGCAGTGCTACTCGGACGCAGTATTTT. Its translation: CSATRTQYF. The rearrangement joins TRBV20-1 to TRBJ2-3; no clear D. This CDR3 is 9 amino acids long. CDR1 is DFQATT, CDR2 SNEGSKA, per germline (reference sequence). V shed 4 bases and J shed 9 bases, with 5 bases lying between them.

The CDR3 nucleotides are TGTGCCTGGAATTCTTACAATCAGCCCCAGCATTTT. It encodes CAWNSYNQPQHF. The chain employs TRBV30 and TRBJ1-5, with D uncertain. V was trimmed by 4 bases and J by 3 bases, leaving 7 bases between them. The CDR3 has 12 residues. Per the germline V gene, CDR1 is GTSNPN and CDR2 is SVGIG (reference sequence).

This rearrangement joins TRBV7-9 to TRBJ1-4, with 8 bases that match TRBD1. The junction had 9 bases not matched to a gene; V was cut back by 5 bases and J by 7 bases. The CDR3 length is 15 residues. Germline CDR1 reads SEHNR; CDR2 reads FQNEAQ (reference sequence). CDR3 amino acids: CASSHGQGGTEKLFF. CDR3 DNA: TGTGCCAGCAGCCATGGACAGGGAGGGACTGAAAAACTGTTTTTT.

The genes are TRBV5-6 and TRBJ2-1, with unresolved D. The V gene's germline CDR1 is SGHDT and CDR2 YYEEEE. The CDR3 has 12 amino acids. The V end lost 2 bases, the J end lost 8 bases, and 8 bases lay between the germline ends. CDR3 amino acids: CASSFSLYEQFF. The CDR3 DNA is TGTGCCAGCAGCTTTTCCCTTTATGAGCAGTTCTTC.

DNA for the CDR3: TGTGCAAGTCGCTTCCGAGGACAGGGGGCTGAGAACACTGAAGCTTTCTTT. Its protein product is CASRFRGQGAENTEAFF. The rearrangement links TRBV12-2 to TRBJ1-1; TRBD1 is the table's D call and was not checked against the DNA. TRBV12-2 has pseudogene status. The length of the CDR3 is 17 residues.

The chain combines TRBV9 with TRBJ2-7; possibly TRBD2 for D (6 bases). The V gene lost 0 bases and the J gene lost 9 bases, with 13 bases spanning the gap. The germline CDR1 and CDR2 sequences are SGDLS and YYNGEE. The CDR3 loop spans 13 amino acids. Here the CDR3 DNA reads TGTGCCAGCAGCGTAGCGGGAGCCGGCGTGCAGTACTTC. Encoded protein: CASSVAGAGVQYF.

This clone was seen once. The chain is built from TRBV15 and TRBJ1-2, with D maybe TRBD1 (6 bases). V was cut by 0 bases and J by 5 bases, with 13 bases left in between. The CDR3 is 15 residues long. CDR1 LNHNV and CDR2 YYDKDF come from the germline V gene (reference sequence). CDR3 in DNA: TGTGCCACCAGCAGAGATAAGGGGGGGCCGTATGGCTACACCTTC. Amino acids: CATSRDKGGPYGYTF. Full variable domain (missing parts from reference TRBV15 and TRBJ1-2): DAMVIQNPRYQVTQFGKPVTLSCSQTLNHNVMYWYQQKSSQAPKLLFHYYDKDFNNEADTPDNFQSRRPNTSFCFLDIRSPGLGDTAMYLCATSRDKGGPYGYTFGSGTRLTVV.

This chain uses TRBV6-1 with TRBJ1-5; D is unclear. The CDR3 has 14 amino acids. CDR1 is MNHNS, CDR2 SASEGT, per germline. V shed 5 bases and J shed 4 bases, with 12 bases lying between them. CDR3 sequence reads: CASSMDTLNQPQHF. In nucleotides, the CDR3 is TGTGCCAGCAGTATGGATACGCTTAATCAGCCCCAGCATTTT.

V is TRBV5-1 and J is TRBJ1-4; TRBD1 matches at 7 bases. CDR1 is SGHRS, CDR2 YFSETQ, per germline. The CDR3 spans 17 residues. V was clipped by 1 base and J by 0 bases; unmatched bases: 6. The CDR3 reads CASSLYYRGTTNEKLFF. In nucleotides, the CDR3 is TGCGCCAGCAGCTTGTATTACAGGGGAACAACTAATGAAAAACTGTTTTTT.

This sequence joins TRBV2 and TRBJ1-1, with D perhaps TRBD1 (6 bases). Deletions cut 8 bases from V and 0 bases from J, with 19 bases between. The CDR3 consists of 16 residues. In germline, CDR1 is SNHLY, CDR2 FYNNEI. CDR3 in DNA: TGTGCCAGCCTAAAAGAGGGGGGGAGGTTGAACACTGAAGCTTTCTTT. Translating it yields CASLKEGGRLNTEAFF.

The J gene is TRBJ2-3, the V gene TRBV5-1; 8 bases are shared with TRBD1. Unmatched junction bases numbered 7, after V lost 7 bases and J lost 3 bases. Germline V gives CDR1 SGHRS, CDR2 YFSETQ. The CDR3 is 14 amino acids. CDR3 in DNA: TGCGCCAGCGGGACTGGACAGGGTACAGATACGCAGTATTTT. This sequence encodes CASGTGQGTDTQYF.

V usage is TRBV5-1 and J usage is TRBJ2-3; TRBD1 or TRBD2 may be the D gene (5 bases each). The ends were cut back, 0 bases at V and 1 base at J, with 9 bases in the middle. Looked up from germline, CDR1 is SGHRS and CDR2 is YFSETQ. CDR3 length: 15 residues. The CDR3 coding sequence is TGCGCCAGCAGCTTGGATCAGGGACGCACAGATACGCAGTATTTT. This translates into CASSLDQGRTDTQYF.

V gene TRBV11-2 combines with J gene TRBJ2-7; TRBD1 is a possible D gene (6 bases). Germline CDR1 and CDR2: SGHAT and FQNNGV. V lost 5 bases, J lost 9 bases, and 17 bases lay in between. The CDR3 contains 13 residues. CDR3 sequence (DNA): TGTGCCAGCAGCCCAGAGACAGGTAATTGGCAGTACTTC. Translating it yields CASSPETGNWQYF.

The chain has TRBV5-6 and TRBJ2-7; no clear D. Germline V CDR1 and CDR2: SGHDT, YYEEEE. The V end lost 0 bases, the J end lost 4 bases, and 14 bases lay between the germline ends. There are 15 residues in the CDR3. The CDR3 protein is CASSLVRFRSYEQYF. Here the CDR3 DNA reads TGTGCCAGCAGCTTGGTGAGATTTAGGTCATACGAGCAGTACTTC.

The chain carries TRBV7-2 and TRBJ2-3; 8 bases agree with TRBD2. V lost 3 bases and J lost 5; bases outside the gene matches: 13. The length of the CDR3 is 17 residues. From germline, CDR1 is SGHTA and CDR2 FQGNSA. The CDR3 is CASSLDPGGGRLDTQYF. For the CDR3, the DNA is TGTGCCAGCAGCTTGGACCCTGGGGGCGGGAGGCTAGATACGCAGTATTTT.

This clone was counted a single time. This chain connects TRBV28 to TRBJ2-7; D is ambiguous. Germline CDR1 is MDHEN and CDR2 is SYDVKM. The CDR3 runs 11 residues. V was pared by 5 bases and J by 3 bases, with 5 bases between. In DNA, the CDR3 is TGTGCCAGCAGTCAGAGCTACGAGCAGTACTTC. Translation: CASSQSYEQYF.

The rearrangement links TRBV5-1 to TRBJ2-7, with 9 bases matching TRBD1. Per germline, CDR1 SGHRS and CDR2 YFSETQ. V lost 1 base, J lost 2 bases, and 4 bases stayed unmatched. CDR3 length: 15 amino acids. The CDR3, as DNA: TGCGCCAGCAGCTTGATCGGGACAGGGCCCTACGAGCAGTACTTC. Protein sequence: CASSLIGTGPYEQYF.

The rearrangement joins TRBV7-2 to TRBJ2-3; D is unclear. This CDR3 has 12 amino acids. V lost 5 bases, J lost 2 bases, and 5 bases lay in between. Germline CDR1 and CDR2: SGHTA and FQGNSA. For the CDR3, the DNA is TGTGCCAGCAGCCCCTTCACAGATACGCAGTATTTT. Translated, it gives CASSPFTDTQYF.

This chain joins TRBV5-1 and TRBJ2-7; 11 nucleotides match TRBD1. J was trimmed by 3 bases and V by 4 bases; bases with no gene match: 6. The CDR3 is 15 amino acids. CDR1 and CDR2 from the germline V gene are SGHRS and YFSETQ. The CDR3 spells CASSASGTGGYEQYF. Here the CDR3 DNA reads TGCGCCAGCAGCGCCTCCGGGACAGGGGGCTACGAGCAGTACTTC.

The J gene is TRBJ2-3, the V gene TRBV29-1, with TRBD1 matching over 7 bases. From germline, CDR1 is SQVTM and CDR2 ANQGSEA. V was pared by 4 bases and J by 0 bases, with 7 bases of the junction left unmatched. This CDR3 is 15 amino acids long. CDR3 sequence reads: CSVGLGTDSTDTQYF. The DNA of the CDR3 is TGCAGCGTTGGGTTGGGGACAGATAGCACAGATACGCAGTATTTT.

The chain carries TRBV30 and TRBJ2-5; D unclear. The V gene lost 0 bases and the J gene lost 4 bases, with 9 bases spanning the gap. The germline gives CDR1 GTSNPN, CDR2 SVGIG (reference sequence). The length of the CDR3 is 13 residues. In DNA, the CDR3 is TGTGCCTGGAGTGTACTTAGGGCAGAGACCCAGTACTTC. This encodes CAWSVLRAETQYF.

The V call is TRBV25-1, the J call TRBJ1-2; TRBD1 aligns across 10 bases. Germline CDR1 reads MGHDK; CDR2 reads SYGVNS. The CDR3 has 12 amino acids. V was clipped by 8 bases and J by 5 bases; unmatched bases: 2. The CDR3 sequence is CASSDRGYGYTF. The CDR3 bases are TGTGCCAGCTCGGACAGGGGGTATGGCTACACCTTC.

The rearrangement links TRBV7-9 to TRBJ1-2; D possibly corresponds to TRBD1 (5 bases). V lost 7 bases and J lost 4, with 13 bases in between. The CDR3 has 13 residues. Germline V gene data show CDR1 as SEHNR and CDR2 as FQNEAQ (reference sequence). DNA of the CDR3: TGTGCCAGCAACCCGCTTGGGGCCTATGGCTACACCTTC. Protein: CASNPLGAYGYTF.

The chain combines TRBV18 with TRBJ2-3; weak D call: TRBD2 (7 bases). The V end was cut by 1 base, the J end by 4 bases, with 15 bases between. The CDR3 is 16 residues long. Germline assignment: CDR1 KGHSH and CDR2 LQKENI. CDR3 bases: TGTGCCAGCTCACCACTCCCCCAGGGGAGGGCAGATACGCAGTATTTT. It codes for CASSPLPQGRADTQYF.

The chain recombines TRBV30 with TRBJ2-5, with 7 bases identical to TRBD1. V lost 1 base, J lost 5 bases, and 1 base stayed unmatched. Germline values: CDR1 GTSNPN, CDR2 SVGIG (reference sequence). The CDR3 covers 12 residues. The DNA of the CDR3 is TGTGCCTGGAGTGCCAGGGGGGAGACCCAGTACTTC. Amino acids: CAWSARGETQYF.